This entry concerns a single T cell receptor (beta chain). This entry belongs to a study of CD8 T cells in Susac syndrome. The CDR3 has 12 amino acids. Per the germline V gene, CDR1 is SGHAT and CDR2 is FQNNGV. Trimming took 4 bases from V and 9 from J, leaving 13 bases between them. Healthy donors constituted the control group, matched for age and sex. TEMRA cells were FACS-enriched, unlike CD8+ and CD4+ T cells, which were negatively isolated. With random hexamers, 0.5 to 1 ug RNA was reverse transcribed. With immunoSEQ multiplex PCR, TCR beta CDR3 was amplified across 54 Vbeta and 13 Jbeta. One entry per CDR3 protein results from TCRdb running MiXCR on the immunoSEQ multiplex PCR reads. The table lists about 26,000 distinct CDR3 sequences, roughly 94% of them singletons.

The sequence came from a human donor in good health. Sequenced input: CD8+ T cells from PBMCs. This rearrangement joins TRBV11-2 to TRBJ2-7; D unclear. The CDR3 DNA sequence: TGTGCCAGCAGCTCCGCGCCTGTCGGGCAGTACTTC. This gives the protein CASSSAPVGQYF.